This T cell receptor beta chain is from a study of metastatic and nonmetastatic thyroid tumors. Study-wide points: Benign nodules were reported to have significantly lower TCR beta diversity than malignant thyroid tumors, in blood and tumor.

Thyroid surgery had not been preceded by any treatment in any patient. Germline V lookup: CDR1 SNHLY, CDR2 FYNNEI. Losses at the gene ends were 6 bases for V and 3 bases for J; bases not matched to a gene: 10. The CDR3 is 15 amino acids. By frequency in the sample, this clone is medium-sized. Its matching antigen is unknown. TCRdb re-called the PCR reads via MiXCR. The repertoire holds approximately 15,000 clones, with 20% to 25% as singletons. The sequence came from a female donor with papillary thyroid cancer or a benign thyroid nodule (not recorded which). Some clones in this sample may be carry-over from other donors' samples. The sample taken for sequencing was adjacent normal tissue. V and J are TRBV2 and TRBJ2-7, with TRBD2 identical over 8 bases. CDR3 sequence: CASRFPGLGYYEQYF. Here the CDR3 DNA reads TGTGCCAGCAGATTTCCGGGACTAGGGTACTACGAGCAGTACTTC.